This TCR beta chain was obtained from a study of CD8 T cells in ankylosing spondylitis. Germline CDR1 reads SGHNT; CDR2 reads YYREEE (reference sequence). The V end lost 7 bases, the J end lost 6 bases, and 12 bases lay between the germline ends. The CDR3 has 12 amino acids. General observations from the study: A motif in TCR beta, a set of roughly 8 highly homologous variants, appeared characteristic of ankylosing spondylitis blood. The authors reported significant enrichment of disease-linked clones in matched ankylosing spondylitis synovial fluid.

In this sample, this clonotype turned up a few times. Its cognate antigen is unknown. TCRdb reprocessed the 5' RACE reads with MiXCR, giving one entry per CDR3 protein. The sample holds some 220,000 distinct CDR3 sequences, roughly 6.6% seen once. The TCR comes from a male donor with ankylosing spondylitis. The rearrangement uses TRBV5-4 and TRBJ2-3, with D possibly being TRBD2 (5 bases). Sequenced sample: blood, either unsorted or a sorted T cell fraction (not recorded which). The CDR3 spells CASEPPGDTQYF. In nucleotides, the CDR3 is TGTGCCAGCGAACCGCCGGGGGATACGCAGTATTTT.